The next 19 T cell receptor beta chains were all read from a single sample in a study of blood T cell repertoires in COVID-19. Assay: immunoSEQ multiplex PCR; the TCRdb copy retains only in-frame clones and omits some. Among approximately 360,000 clones listed, 85% to 90% were seen once. Sample: peripheral blood. These TCRs come from a young man with active or convalescent COVID-19.

The chain combines TRBV13 with TRBJ2-5; 12 nucleotides align to TRBD2. The CDR3 totals 20 residues. The germline V gene encodes CDR1 PRHDT and CDR2 FYEKMQ (reference sequence). V lost 11 bases and J lost 5; bases outside the gene matches: 27. CDR3 amino acids: CASQSRDSTSGRYHSETQYF. CDR3 DNA sequence: TGTGCCTCACAGAGCCGGGACAGCACTAGCGGGAGGTATCATTCGGAGACCCAGTACTTC.

V and J are TRBV7-9 and TRBJ1-5; D gene unclear. This CDR3 has 14 amino acids. CDR1 is SEHNR and CDR2 is FQNEAQ in the germline V gene (reference sequence). Trimming took off 5 bases at V and 1 base at J, with 9 bases between the two ends. The CDR3 spells CASSRGESNQPQHF. CDR3 sequence (DNA): TGTGCCAGCAGCCGCGGGGAGAGCAATCAGCCCCAGCATTTT.

This chain joins TRBV6-2 or TRBV6-3 and TRBJ2-3; D perhaps matches TRBD1 (6 bases). The CDR3 contains 14 residues. V gave up 2 bases and J gave up 2 bases, with 8 bases separating them. Per the germline V gene, CDR1 is MNHEY and CDR2 is SVGEGT. CDR3 bases: TGTGCCAGCAGTTACGGACAGCACACAGATACGCAGTATTTT. Translating gives CASSYGQHTDTQYF.

The chain couples TRBV30 to TRBJ2-2; 7 bases match TRBD2. V dropped 3 bases and J dropped 5; count of bases not matched to a gene: 6. The germline V gene has CDR1 GTSNPN and CDR2 SVGIG (reference sequence). This CDR3 is built from 14 residues. The CDR3 bases are TGTGCCTGGAGGGTTTGGGGGGGGACCGGGGAGCTGTTTTTT. Translated: CAWRVWGGTGELFF.

The rearrangement joins TRBV18 to TRBJ2-1, with D maybe TRBD1 (6 bases). The V and J ends lost 3 bases and 3 bases respectively, with 15 bases between them. CDR1 is KGHSH, CDR2 LQKENI, per germline. The CDR3 has 16 residues. The CDR3 DNA sequence: TGTGCCAGCTCACCCCCCCGGACAGCAAGCTACAATGAGCAGTTCTTC. Translating gives CASSPPRTASYNEQFF.

V is TRBV27 and J is TRBJ2-7; TRBD1 matches at 7 bases. Trimming took 5 bases from V and 3 from J; bases not matched to a gene: 7. The germline V gene has CDR1 MNHEY and CDR2 SMNVEV (reference sequence). This CDR3 contains 14 residues. Here the CDR3 DNA reads TGTGCCAGCAGTCCCGACAGGGTAGTCTACGAGCAGTACTTC. As protein: CASSPDRVVYEQYF.

This clone was seen a handful of times. The J gene is TRBJ1-2, the V gene TRBV5-4, with no clear D. The CDR3 runs 12 residues. The germline CDR1 and CDR2 sequences are SGHNT and YYREEE (reference sequence). The germline V and J ends were trimmed by 0 bases and 4 bases, with 4 bases remaining between them. The CDR3 DNA is TGTGCCAGCAGCTTGGTCGGCTATGGCTACACCTTC. It translates to CASSLVGYGYTF.

This rearrangement joins TRBV19 to TRBJ2-1; 16 bases fit TRBD2. J lost 4 bases, V lost 6 bases, and 6 bases had no gene match. This CDR3 comprises 17 residues. Germline CDR1 and CDR2: LNHDA and SQIVND (reference sequence). CDR3 protein: CASRGTSGRAPYNEQFF. The DNA for the CDR3 is TGTGCCAGTAGGGGGACTAGCGGGAGGGCCCCATACAATGAGCAGTTCTTC.

This chain links TRBV19 with TRBJ1-6; a weak D match, TRBD1 (5 bases). Germline loops: CDR1 LNHDA, CDR2 SQIVND (reference sequence). Trimming removed 6 bases from V and 1 base from J, with 19 bases in between. The CDR3 consists of 18 residues. The CDR3 loop is CASSPGTGGESYNSPLHF. For the CDR3, the DNA is TGTGCCAGTAGCCCTGGGACTGGAGGGGAATCCTATAATTCACCCCTCCACTTT.

V gene TRBV3-1 (or the pseudogene TRBV3-2) combines with J gene TRBJ1-6; maybe TRBD1 (6 bases). This CDR3 comprises 14 residues. Germline CDR1 reads LGHDT; CDR2 reads YNNKEL (reference sequence). The germline V and J ends were trimmed by 3 bases and 7 bases, with 10 bases remaining between them. The CDR3 coding sequence is TGTGCCAGCAGCCAGGGACAAGAAAATTCACCCCTCCACTTT. Translation: CASSQGQENSPLHF.

The rearrangement joins TRBV7-3 to TRBJ1-1; possibly TRBD1 for D (5 bases). Per germline, CDR1 SGHTA and CDR2 FQGTGA. This CDR3 contains 14 residues. V was cut by 0 bases and J by 5 bases, with 10 bases left in between. The DNA of the CDR3 is TGTGCCAGCAGCTTAACACCAGGGAAGACTGAAGCTTTCTTT. Translation: CASSLTPGKTEAFF.

V gene TRBV19 combines with J gene TRBJ1-6; the D gene is possibly TRBD1 (5 bases). Germline V gives CDR1 LNHDA, CDR2 SQIVND (reference sequence). The germline V and J ends were trimmed by 3 bases and 10 bases, with 16 bases remaining between them. The CDR3 extends over 15 amino acids. The CDR3 region is CASSMMLQEPSPLHF. CDR3 DNA: TGTGCCAGTAGTATGATGTTACAGGAACCCTCACCCCTCCACTTT.

The rearrangement joins TRBV19 to TRBJ1-2, with unresolved D. The CDR3 contains 16 residues. V shed 0 bases and J shed 4 bases, with 15 bases lying between them. The germline V gene encodes CDR1 LNHDA and CDR2 SQIVND (reference sequence). The CDR3 DNA is TGTGCCAGTAGTATAGACCTGGGAGGGCCCGGCTATGGCTACACCTTC. Residues: CASSIDLGGPGYGYTF. Full variable domain (rest looked up from reference TRBV19 and TRBJ1-2): DGGITQSPKYLFRKEGQNVTLSCEQNLNHDAMYWYRQDPGQGLRLIYYSQIVNDFQKGDIAEGYSVSREKKESFPLTVTSAQKNPTAFYLCASSIDLGGPGYGYTFGSGTRLTVV.

The chain is built from TRBV28 and TRBJ2-5, with 7 positions matching TRBD1. Germline V gene data show CDR1 as MDHEN and CDR2 as SYDVKM. CDR3 length equals 12 residues. The V gene end was trimmed by 6 bases and the J gene end by 4 bases; junction bases not matched to a gene: 2. The DNA for the CDR3 is TGTGCCAGCAGGACAGGGTTAGAGACCCAGTACTTC. This sequence encodes CASRTGLETQYF.

V gene TRBV28 combines with J gene TRBJ2-7, with 8 bases lining up with TRBD1. Trimming cost V 6 bases and J 0 bases; bases outside gene matches: 7. Germline-derived CDR1 and CDR2 are MDHEN and SYDVKM. The CDR3 loop spans 15 amino acids. The CDR3 reads CASSSRTGSSYEQYF. The CDR3 nucleotides read TGTGCCAGCAGCAGCCGGACAGGGAGCTCCTACGAGCAGTACTTC.

The rearrangement joins TRBV3-1 (or the pseudogene TRBV3-2) to TRBJ1-6; a possible D gene is TRBD1 (5 bases). The V and J ends lost 2 bases and 9 bases respectively, with 17 bases between them. The length of the CDR3 is 16 residues. From germline, CDR1 is LGHDT and CDR2 YNNKEL (reference sequence). The CDR3 region is CASSQNPTGTPSPLHF. As DNA, the CDR3 is TGTGCCAGCAGCCAAAACCCCACCGGGACTCCTTCACCCCTCCACTTT.

The V and J genes are TRBV6-1 and TRBJ1-2, with TRBD1 as a possible D gene (5 bases). The CDR3 covers 14 residues. The V gene's germline CDR1 is MNHNS and CDR2 SASEGT. Trimming took off 4 bases at V and 2 bases at J, with 11 bases between the two ends. CDR3 in DNA: TGTGCCAGCAGTGGAGCGGGGCGGAACTATGGCTACACCTTC. Translating gives CASSGAGRNYGYTF.

The rearrangement links TRBV18 to TRBJ2-1, with 16 positions matching TRBD2. Germline V gives CDR1 KGHSH, CDR2 LQKENI. The length of the CDR3 is 15 residues. After removal of 5 bases from V and 8 bases from J, the junction contained 3 bases not matched to a gene. CDR3 amino acids: CASSGTSGRAYEQFF. CDR3 coding DNA: TGTGCCAGCTCAGGGACTAGCGGGAGGGCCTATGAGCAGTTCTTC.

The chain joins TRBV9 to TRBJ2-4, with D maybe TRBD2 (7 bases). V lost 4 bases to trimming and J lost 9 bases, with 20 bases between them. The V gene's germline CDR1 is SGDLS and CDR2 YYNGEE. This CDR3 region has 15 residues. The CDR3 DNA sequence: TGTGCCAGCAGCCTCCTCGGAGGGGGGGAGTCCATTCAGTACTTC. It yields the protein CASSLLGGGESIQYF.